The T cell receptor beta chain under discussion was sequenced for a study of T cells in Graves' hyperthyroidism and ophthalmopathy. Amplification of TCR beta CDR3 regions used RNA as the template. The HTBI primer set served for first-round RT-PCR of the TCR CDR3. One entry per CDR3 protein results from TCRdb running MiXCR on the multiplex PCR reads. The sample includes about 98,000 distinct CDR3 sequences, roughly 39% of them seen just once. Patients having uncontrolled infection, another autoimmune disease, pregnancy or lactation were not included. V lost 0 bases and J 8 bases, leaving 13 bases between the germline ends. CDR1 is SGHVS, CDR2 FNYEAQ, per germline. The CDR3 extends over 14 amino acids.

This chain uses TRBV7-6 with TRBJ1-1; tentative D call: TRBD1 (6 bases). The sample taken for sequencing was peripheral blood or thyroid tissue (not recorded which). The receptor was derived from a woman younger than 45 with Graves' hyperthyroidism. CDR3: CASSLAGGPTEAFF. As DNA, the CDR3 is TGTGCCAGCAGCTTAGCCGGGGGGCCCACCGAAGCTTTCTTT.